This T cell receptor (beta chain) was observed in a study of technical replicates of blood from several donors. Sequencing was performed with immunoSEQ multiplex PCR; in TCRdb, only in-frame clones are kept and a portion is missing. The table shows some 76,000 clones, with 94% occurring only once. The sequence derives from a human donor in good health. The sample comprised T cells isolated from PBMCs.

CDR3 nucleotide sequence: TGTGCCAGCACCGCAAGGGGGACAGAAAGTGGCTACACCTTC. Its translation: CASTARGTESGYTF. The chain employs TRBV28 and TRBJ1-2; 7 bases agree with TRBD1. Germline V lookup: CDR1 MDHEN, CDR2 SYDVKM. CDR3 length equals 14 residues. The ends lost 7 bases at V and 7 bases at J; junction bases unmatched: 12.